The 9 T cell receptor beta chains in this list originate from one sample, sequenced in a study of blood T cell repertoires in COVID-19. Repertoires were generated with immunoSEQ multiplex PCR, while TCRdb's copy carries only in-frame clones and drops some. The sample consists of tens of thousands of clones, 87% of them appearing once. Sequencing used peripheral blood. The receptor source for this set is a man in his sixties with acute or convalescent COVID-19.

The rearrangement links TRBV3-1 (or the pseudogene TRBV3-2) to TRBJ2-7; a weak D match, TRBD2 (6 bases). Germline lookup yields CDR1 LGHDT and CDR2 YNNKEL (reference sequence). The CDR3 runs 15 residues. Trimming cost V 0 bases and J 3 bases, with 12 bases left between them. The CDR3 DNA reads as TGTGCCAGCAGCCAAGATCCGGCGGGAAACTACGAGCAGTACTTC. Amino acid sequence: CASSQDPAGNYEQYF.

The genes are TRBV24-1 and TRBJ1-2; possibly TRBD1 for D (5 bases). This CDR3 has 17 residues. Germline CDR1 is KGHDR and CDR2 is SFDVKD. Between the trimmed V and J ends, which lost 5 bases and 2 bases, there was a span of 20 bases. CDR3 region: CATSGPGWLGANYGYTF. In nucleotides, the CDR3 is TGTGCCACCAGTGGTCCAGGGTGGCTCGGCGCGAACTATGGCTACACCTTC.

This clone was counted a single time. The gene calls are TRBV12-3 or TRBV12-4 and TRBJ1-5; no definite D call. The CDR3 spans 13 residues. Trimming stripped 3 bases from V and 1 base from J, with 4 bases between. Here the CDR3 DNA reads TGTGCCAGCAGTTTTAGAAGCAATCAGCCCCAGCATTTT. Protein: CASSFRSNQPQHF.

V gene TRBV7-2 combines with J gene TRBJ2-7; 11 positions match TRBD2. The CDR3 runs to 16 residues. Germline assignment: CDR1 SGHTA and CDR2 FQGNSA. V shed 5 bases and J 0 bases; nucleotides not matched to a gene: 6. The CDR3 nucleotides read TGTGCCAGCAGCCTTAGCGGGGGGGGAATCTCCTACGAGCAGTACTTC. This codes for CASSLSGGGISYEQYF.

This chain links TRBV5-1 with TRBJ1-1, with unresolved D. CDR1 and CDR2 from the germline V gene are SGHRS and YFSETQ. CDR3 size: 13 residues. The germline V and J ends were trimmed by 7 bases and 3 bases, with 13 bases remaining between them. This chain's CDR3 is CASRSSGDTEAFF. DNA of the CDR3: TGCGCCAGCCGCTCCTCCGGGGACACTGAAGCTTTCTTT.

V is TRBV18 and J is TRBJ1-2, with D maybe TRBD1 (6 bases). Germline loops: CDR1 KGHSH, CDR2 LQKENI. The length of the CDR3 is 15 residues. Trimming cost V 3 bases and J 0 bases, with 11 bases left between them. DNA for the CDR3: TGTGCCAGCTCACCCCGACAGGATTCTAACTATGGCTACACCTTC. Residues: CASSPRQDSNYGYTF.

The J gene is TRBJ1-1, the V gene TRBV9; the match to TRBD1 covers 10 bases. The CDR3 sequence is 14 residues long. Germline trimming cut 1 base from V and 5 bases from J; bases unmatched to any gene: 2. CDR1 and CDR2 from the germline V gene are SGDLS and YYNGEE. CDR3 region: CASSVRTGGTEAFF. The CDR3 nucleotides are TGTGCCAGCAGCGTACGGACAGGGGGGACTGAAGCTTTCTTT.

This chain joins TRBV6-2 or TRBV6-3 and TRBJ1-3, with D hard to call. Germline-derived CDR1 and CDR2 are MNHEY and SVGEGT. This CDR3 comprises 12 residues. Trimming removed 4 bases from V and 4 bases from J, with 5 bases in between. CDR3 coding DNA: TGTGCCAGCAGTTCAGCGGGAAACACCATATATTTT. Translation gives CASSSAGNTIYF.

V is TRBV13 and J is TRBJ2-2; D is perhaps TRBD2 (6 bases). Germline CDR1 reads PRHDT; CDR2 reads FYEKMQ (reference sequence). The CDR3 is 14 amino acids. Trimming left V 6 bases short and J 5 bases short, with 13 bases between. CDR3 sequence reads: CASRTLEGTGELFF. DNA of the CDR3: TGTGCCAGCAGGACCTTGGAGGGAACCGGGGAGCTGTTTTTT.